These 8 T cell receptor beta chains were sequenced from one sample in a study of T-cell reconstitution after alpha-beta-depleted transplantation in children. Unique molecular identifiers were built into the TCRbeta library. TCRdb re-derived calls from the PCR reads in MiXCR, one entry per CDR3 protein. The repertoire has hundreds of thousands of distinct CDR3 sequences, 12% of them found once; the top ten carry roughly 2.6%. Sample: PBMCs from the stem cell graft donor, taken from the stem cell graft. These TCRs come from a human donor who donated a stem cell graft to a child with acute lymphoblastic leukemia.

This clonotype was seen many times. The chain has TRBV6-5 and TRBJ1-5; TRBD1 aligns across 7 bases. The CDR3 consists of 15 residues. Unmatched junction bases numbered 3, after V lost 2 bases and J lost 2 bases. CDR1 MNHEY and CDR2 SVGAGI come from the germline V gene. In DNA, the CDR3 is TGTGCCAGCAGTTACGACAGGGAGGGCAATCAGCCCCAGCATTTT. It specifies CASSYDREGNQPQHF.

This clonotype was seen many times. The chain couples TRBV28 to TRBJ2-1; D is uncertain. CDR1 and CDR2 from the germline V gene are MDHEN and SYDVKM. The V end was cut by 5 bases, the J end by 8 bases, with 16 bases between. This CDR3 is 14 amino acids long. The DNA of the CDR3 is TGTGCCAGCAGTCACAGCTCCGGCACATATGAGCAGTTCTTC. Protein product: CASSHSSGTYEQFF. The full variable domain, in which reference TRBV28 and TRBJ2-1 provide the parts outside the CDR3, is DVKVTQSSRYLVKRTGEKVFLECVQDMDHENMFWYRQDPGLGLRLIYFSYDVKMKEKGDIPEGYSVSREKKERFSLILESASTNQTSMYLCASSHSSGTYEQFFGPGTRLTVL.

This clonotype has only a few counts. Here the CDR3 DNA reads TGTGCCAGCAGTTCCCGTGGCAGGGCTGACACCGGGGAGCTGTTTTTT. Translation: CASSSRGRADTGELFF. The chain joins TRBV27 to TRBJ2-2, with D perhaps matching TRBD1 (5 bases). V was shortened by 4 bases and J by 3 bases, with 15 bases between the two germline ends. Germline CDR1 reads MNHEY; CDR2 reads SMNVEV (reference sequence). This CDR3 has 16 amino acids.

This clonotype was seen at least ten times. V gene TRBV28 combines with J gene TRBJ1-5, with D unclear. This CDR3 is built from 15 residues. Trimming took off 2 bases at V and 0 bases at J, with 8 bases between the two ends. The germline V gene has CDR1 MDHEN and CDR2 SYDVKM. CDR3 in amino acids: CASSLMWASNQPQHF. CDR3 bases: TGTGCCAGCAGTTTAATGTGGGCTAGCAATCAGCCCCAGCATTTT.

This clonotype was seen at least ten times. The V gene is TRBV28, the J gene TRBJ1-2; D is possibly TRBD1 (5 bases). Per the germline V gene, CDR1 is MDHEN and CDR2 is SYDVKM. V was clipped by 3 bases and J by 6 bases, with 5 bases between them. The length of the CDR3 is 11 residues. In DNA form, the CDR3 reads TGTGCCAGCAGTTTCAGGGATGGCTACACCTTC. It specifies CASSFRDGYTF.

The rearrangement links TRBV28 to TRBJ2-3, with TRBD1 matching over 8 bases. The CDR3 sequence is 17 residues long. Trimming at V came to 9 bases and at J to 3 bases, leaving 17 bases not matched to a gene. Germline V gene data show CDR1 as MDHEN and CDR2 as SYDVKM. This CDR3 is CARGPGPGGVKTDTQYF. The DNA of the CDR3 is TGTGCCAGGGGCCCCGGGCCAGGGGGCGTTAAAACAGATACGCAGTATTTT.

The table lists this clonotype with many counts. The V call is TRBV7-9, the J call TRBJ2-7; 7 positions match TRBD1. This CDR3 is built from 16 residues. The J segment lost 0 bases and the V segment lost 2 bases, leaving 7 bases of the junction unmatched. Germline CDR1 and CDR2: SEHNR and FQNEAQ (reference sequence). The CDR3 is CASSLSSRGSSYEQYF. The CDR3 nucleotides are TGTGCCAGCAGCTTATCTAGCAGGGGGAGCTCCTACGAGCAGTACTTC. Combining the CDR3 with reference TRBV7-9 and TRBJ2-7 gives the whole variable domain DTGVSQNPRHKITKRGQNVTFRCDPISEHNRLYWYRQTLGQGPEFLTYFQNEAQLEKSRLLSDRFSAERPKGSFSTLEIQRTEQGDSAMYLCASSLSSRGSSYEQYFGPGTRLTVT.

Ten or more counts support this clonotype. The chain links TRBV7-8 to TRBJ2-2, with D tentatively TRBD2 (6 bases). The V and J ends lost 3 bases and 7 bases respectively, with 9 bases between them. This CDR3 comprises 13 residues. The germline gives CDR1 SGHVS, CDR2 FQNEAQ. CDR3 DNA: TGTGCCAGCAGCTTCACGCGGGACGGGGAGCTGTTTTTT. Amino acids: CASSFTRDGELFF.